These T cell receptor beta chains were read from a single sample in a study of follicular helper T cells after annual influenza vaccination. The data were produced by immunoSEQ multiplex PCR, yet TCRdb's version contains in-frame clones alone and is incomplete. The data show some 15,000 clones, around four fifths seen once. The sequencing used CXCR5- memory CD4+ T cells sorted from blood, collected on the day of influenza vaccination. The receptors stem from an adult who received the influenza vaccine. The CDR3 runs from the conserved cysteine through the conserved F or W. The order of the fields is V gene, J gene, D gene, clone size, CDR3 DNA, CDR3 protein. A D gene is named only where the DNA matches it firmly. Some rows have no size entry. The others give once, few or many, or a class for an expanded clone.

TRBV5-1	TRBJ2-4	-	-	TGCGCCAGCAGTTCTTATACTCTGAAAAACATTCAGTACTTC	CASSSYTLKNIQYF
TRBV28	TRBJ1-3	TRBD1	once	TGTGCCAGCAGGCTCCTCCAGGGGGCGCAGGGAAACACCATATATTTT	CASRLLQGAQGNTIYF
TRBV18	TRBJ2-2	TRBD1	-	TGTGCCAGCTCCCGGACAGGGGGCACCGGGGAGCTGTTTTTT	CASSRTGGTGELFF
TRBV5-1	TRBJ2-5	-	-	TGCGCCAGCAGCTTGGGAGTACAAGAGACCCAGTACTTC	CASSLGVQETQYF
TRBV18	TRBJ1-5	TRBD1	-	TGTGCCAGCTCACCCCCCGGGACAGGGGATCAGCCCCAGCATTTT	CASSPPGTGDQPQHF
TRBV11-3	TRBJ2-2	-	-	TGTGCCAGCAGCTTAAACACCGGGGAGCTGTTTTTT	CASSLNTGELFF
TRBV5-4	TRBJ2-7	-	few	TGTGCCAGCAGCTTGGTGGCAGCTTCCCCCTACGAGCAGTACTTC	CASSLVAASPYEQYF
TRBV28	TRBJ2-1	-	-	TGTGCCAGCAGTTTTCGAGGGGCTGAGCAGTTCTTC	CASSFRGAEQFF
TRBV6-5	TRBJ2-1	TRBD1	-	TGTGCCAGCAGGCGGGACAGGCTTTACAATGAGCAGTTCTTC	CASRRDRLYNEQFF
TRBV18	TRBJ1-3	-	-	TGTGCCAGCTCACCACAGCAGGGAAGTAACACCATATATTTT	CASSPQQGSNTIYF
TRBV14	TRBJ2-7	TRBD2	-	TGTGCCAGCAGCCACGGGGGGGTCCAGATCGAGCAGTACTTC	CASSHGGVQIEQYF
TRBV7-3	TRBJ2-7	TRBD2	few	TGTGCCAGCAGCCGACTAGCGGGGGGGCCTTTGGGCGAGCAGTACTTC	CASSRLAGGPLGEQYF
TRBV7-9	TRBJ2-3	-	-	TGTGCCAGCAGCCAGAGCACAGATACGCAGTATTTT	CASSQSTDTQYF
TRBV6-5	TRBJ2-5	-	-	TGTGCCAGCAGTTACTCGACTCAGCGGGAGACCCAGTACTTC	CASSYSTQRETQYF
TRBV19	TRBJ1-1	-	-	TGTGCCAGTAGTATCGACGCGTCAGGGGCCAACACTGAAGCTTTCTTT	CASSIDASGANTEAFF
TRBV18	TRBJ1-1	-	-	TGTGCCAGCTCACCAGTTTTAGGAGAGAACACTGAAGCTTTCTTT	CASSPVLGENTEAFF
TRBV29-1	TRBJ1-4	-	-	TGCAGCGTTTGGACTTATGAAAAACTGTTTTTT	CSVWTYEKLFF
TRBV5-6	TRBJ2-5	-	-	TGTGCCAGCAGTCTACAAGAGACCCAGTACTTC	CASSLQETQYF
TRBV2	TRBJ1-1	-	-	TGTGCCAGCAGAAATCTGGGCCGGACCTTGAACACTGAAGCTTTCTTT	CASRNLGRTLNTEAFF
TRBV19	TRBJ1-2	-	-	TGTGCCAGTAGTTCTGGGACACGATTGGATTATAACTATGGCTACACCTTC	CASSSGTRLDYNYGYTF
TRBV7-3	TRBJ2-3	-	-	TGTGCCAGCAGCCTAACAGGGGATACGCAGTATTTT	CASSLTGDTQYF
TRBV6-1	TRBJ2-1	-	-	TGTGCCAGCAGTTCGACTAGAGGTGAGCAGTTCTTC	CASSSTRGEQFF
TRBV28	TRBJ2-5	TRBD1	-	TGTGCCAGCAGCGAAACAGGGGGCAAAGAGACCCAGTACTTC	CASSETGGKETQYF
TRBV5-4	TRBJ1-1	-	once	TGTGCCAGCAGCCCACAGGGGAACACTGAAGCTTTCTTT	CASSPQGNTEAFF
TRBV10-3	TRBJ2-5	-	-	TGTGCCACTACCGGGGCAGAACAAGAGACCCAGTACTTC	CATTGAEQETQYF
TRBV6-1	TRBJ2-3	-	-	TGTGCCAGCAGTGAACTAACAGGGAAAGGGGCAGATACGCAGTATTTT	CASSELTGKGADTQYF
TRBV7-9	TRBJ2-2	-	few	TGTGCCAGCAGCTCGAACAGGGAAACCGGGGAGCTGTTTTTT	CASSSNRETGELFF
TRBV5-1	TRBJ2-2	TRBD1	-	TGCGCCAGCAGCTATGGGACAGCGAACACCGGGGAGCTGTTTTTT	CASSYGTANTGELFF
TRBV5-4	TRBJ2-1	TRBD2	-	TGTGCCAGCAGCTTGGTGTTTAGCGGGGGATTTCCAATTTACAATGAGCAGTTCTTC	CASSLVFSGGFPIYNEQFF